This is a list of T cell receptor beta chains from one sample in a study of vaccination effects on CD4 cells after COVID-19. Their antigens are not known. TCRdb keeps only in-frame clones here, not all; method: immunoSEQ multiplex PCR. Found here are 24,000 or so clones, around 76% of them singletons; the top ten hold less than 9.5%. The specimen was CD4+ T cells from PBMCs cultured with HCoV-229E spike peptides, collected after COVID-19 vaccination. These TCRs come from a human donor who received a COVID-19 vaccine. Each CDR3 is given with its conserved first and last residue.

V gene: TRBV4-1
J gene: TRBJ1-3
CDR3 protein: CASSQGGAGSSGNTIYF

V gene: TRBV10-3
J gene: TRBJ2-1
CDR3 protein: CAISGAAGNEQFF

V gene: TRBV4-1
J gene: TRBJ2-1
CDR3 protein: CASSQEIRVNEQFF

V gene: TRBV5-1
J gene: TRBJ1-6
CDR3 protein: CASSRDFGNSPLHF

V gene: TRBV5-4
J gene: TRBJ1-4
CDR3 protein: CASSPEGTGYEKLFF

V gene: TRBV13
J gene: TRBJ2-3
CDR3 protein: CASSLGGATLQYF

V gene: TRBV6-5
J gene: TRBJ2-7
CDR3 protein: CASSYRTGFGYEQYF

V gene: TRBV2
J gene: TRBJ1-2
CDR3 protein: CASSGRRGQKSDYGYTF

V gene: TRBV5-4
J gene: TRBJ2-4
CDR3 protein: CASSLVGGGSGVKNIQYF

V gene: TRBV10-3
J gene: TRBJ1-1
CDR3 protein: CAISEQQGAEAFF

V gene: TRBV19
J gene: TRBJ2-3
CDR3 protein: CASSYRPGLVSDTQYF

V gene: TRBV7-8
J gene: TRBJ2-2
CDR3 protein: CASSLVGQGGTGELFF

V gene: TRBV27
J gene: TRBJ1-2
CDR3 protein: CASSLGAGQGYTF

V gene: TRBV7-9
J gene: TRBJ2-5
CDR3 protein: CASSGGQAETQYF

V gene: TRBV11-1
J gene: TRBJ2-4
CDR3 protein: CASSSQGAKNIQYF

V gene: TRBV19
J gene: TRBJ1-2
CDR3 protein: CASSIEAGRAYGYTF

V gene: TRBV5-1
J gene: TRBJ2-3
CDR3 protein: CASSLARTSGFRDTQYF